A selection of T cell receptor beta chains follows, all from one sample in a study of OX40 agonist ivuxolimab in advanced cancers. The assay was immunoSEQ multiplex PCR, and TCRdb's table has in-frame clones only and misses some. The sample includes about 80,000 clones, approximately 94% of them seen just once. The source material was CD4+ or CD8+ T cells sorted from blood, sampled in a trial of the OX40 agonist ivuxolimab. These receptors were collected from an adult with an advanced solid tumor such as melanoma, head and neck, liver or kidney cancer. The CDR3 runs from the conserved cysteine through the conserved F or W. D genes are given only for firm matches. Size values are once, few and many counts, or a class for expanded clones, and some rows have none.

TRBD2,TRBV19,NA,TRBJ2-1,CASSSHYSGRSRNEQFF,TGTGCCAGTAGTTCCCACTATAGCGGGAGAAGCAGGAATGAGCAGTTCTTC
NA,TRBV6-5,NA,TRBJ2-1,CASSYRDGGEQFF,TGTGCCAGCAGTTACCGGGACGGGGGTGAGCAGTTCTTC
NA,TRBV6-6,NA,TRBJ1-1,CASSYSRETAQAFF,TGTGCCAGCAGTTACTCGAGGGAGACCGCACAAGCTTTCTTT
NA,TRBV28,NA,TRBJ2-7,CASSPPRSYEQYF,TGTGCCAGCAGTCCCCCCCGTTCCTACGAGCAGTACTTC
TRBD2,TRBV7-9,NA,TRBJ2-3,CASSWGLAGEGTQYF,TGTGCCAGCAGTTGGGGACTAGCGGGAGAGGGTACGCAGTATTTT
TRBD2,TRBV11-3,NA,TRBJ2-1,CASSPPLAGEYNEQFF,TGTGCCAGCAGCCCCCCCCTAGCGGGAGAGTACAATGAGCAGTTCTTC
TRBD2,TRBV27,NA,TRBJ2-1,CASSFPGLANNEQFF,TGTGCCAGCAGTTTTCCGGGACTAGCGAACAATGAGCAGTTCTTC
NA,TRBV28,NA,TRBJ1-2,CASSFVGVSGYTF,TGTGCCAGCAGTTTCGTAGGGGTGAGTGGCTACACCTTC
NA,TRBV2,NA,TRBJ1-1,CASSGEGGMSTEAFF,TGTGCCAGCAGTGGGGAGGGGGGCATGTCGACTGAAGCTTTCTTT
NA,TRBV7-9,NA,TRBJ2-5,CASSFVGQQETQYF,TGTGCCAGCAGCTTTGTAGGACAGCAAGAGACCCAGTACTTC
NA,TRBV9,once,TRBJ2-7,CASSKTGTTVEQYF,TGTGCCAGCAGCAAAACCGGGACCACAGTCGAGCAGTACTTC
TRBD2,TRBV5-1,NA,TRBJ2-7,CASSLLASDEQYF,TGCGCCAGCAGCTTACTAGCGTCAGACGAGCAGTACTTC
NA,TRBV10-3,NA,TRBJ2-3,CAIKAGLPTDTQYF,TGTGCCATCAAGGCGGGGCTCCCCACAGATACGCAGTATTTT
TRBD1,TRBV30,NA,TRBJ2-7,CAWTRTGGYEQYF,TGTGCCTGGACCCGGACAGGGGGCTACGAGCAGTACTTC
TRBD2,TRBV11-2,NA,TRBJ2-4,CASSRFGGRDIQYF,TGTGCCAGCAGCCGGTTCGGCGGGAGAGACATTCAGTACTTC
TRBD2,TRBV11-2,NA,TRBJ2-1,CASSLGLANEQFF,TGTGCCAGCAGCTTAGGACTAGCTAATGAGCAGTTCTTC
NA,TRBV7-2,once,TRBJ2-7,CASSLLSEQYF,TGTGCCAGCAGCTTGTTAAGCGAGCAGTACTTC
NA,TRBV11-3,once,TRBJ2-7,CASSFSYEQYF,TGTGCCAGCAGCTTCTCCTACGAGCAGTACTTC
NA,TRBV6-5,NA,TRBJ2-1,CASSPRGRDNEQFF,TGTGCCAGCAGCCCTAGGGGGAGGGACAATGAGCAGTTCTTC
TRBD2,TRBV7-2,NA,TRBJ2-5,CASSPGLAGVIETQYF,TGTGCCAGCAGCCCCGGACTAGCGGGAGTGATAGAGACCCAGTACTTC
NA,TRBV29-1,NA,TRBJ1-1,CSVGRLLEAFF,TGCAGCGTTGGGCGTCTCCTTGAAGCTTTCTTT
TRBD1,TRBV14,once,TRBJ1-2,CASSPRGFPRQGVDGYTF,TGTGCCAGCAGCCCCCGGGGCTTCCCACGACAGGGAGTGGATGGCTACACCTTC
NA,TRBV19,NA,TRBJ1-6,CASSRDERNSPLHF,TGTGCCAGTAGCCGGGACGAAAGAAATTCACCCCTCCACTTT